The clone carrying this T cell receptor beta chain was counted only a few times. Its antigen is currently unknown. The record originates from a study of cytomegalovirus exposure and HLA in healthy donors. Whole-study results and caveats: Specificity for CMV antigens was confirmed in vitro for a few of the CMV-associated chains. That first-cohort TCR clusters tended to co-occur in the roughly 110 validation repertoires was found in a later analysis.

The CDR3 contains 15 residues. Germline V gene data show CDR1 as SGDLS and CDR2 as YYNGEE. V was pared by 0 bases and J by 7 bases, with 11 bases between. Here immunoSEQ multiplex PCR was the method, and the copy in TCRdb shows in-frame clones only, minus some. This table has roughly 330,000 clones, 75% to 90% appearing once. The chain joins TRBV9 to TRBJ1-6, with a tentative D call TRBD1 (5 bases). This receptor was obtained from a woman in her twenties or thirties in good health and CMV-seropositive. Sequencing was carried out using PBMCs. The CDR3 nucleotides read TGTGCCAGCAGCGTAGGGGGCGCCGGCAATTCACCCCTCCACTTT. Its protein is CASSVGGAGNSPLHF.